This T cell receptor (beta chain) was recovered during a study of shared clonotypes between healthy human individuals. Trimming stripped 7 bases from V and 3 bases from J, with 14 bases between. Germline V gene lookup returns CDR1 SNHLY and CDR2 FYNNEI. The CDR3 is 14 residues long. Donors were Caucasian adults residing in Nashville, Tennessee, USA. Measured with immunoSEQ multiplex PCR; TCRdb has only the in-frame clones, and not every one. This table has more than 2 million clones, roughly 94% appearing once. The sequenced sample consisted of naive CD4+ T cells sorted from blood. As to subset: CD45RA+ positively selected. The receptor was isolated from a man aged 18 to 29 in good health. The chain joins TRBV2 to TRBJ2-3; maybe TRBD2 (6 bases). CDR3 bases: TGTGCCAGCACCAAGTGGGGAGGAACAGATACGCAGTATTTT. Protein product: CASTKWGGTDTQYF.